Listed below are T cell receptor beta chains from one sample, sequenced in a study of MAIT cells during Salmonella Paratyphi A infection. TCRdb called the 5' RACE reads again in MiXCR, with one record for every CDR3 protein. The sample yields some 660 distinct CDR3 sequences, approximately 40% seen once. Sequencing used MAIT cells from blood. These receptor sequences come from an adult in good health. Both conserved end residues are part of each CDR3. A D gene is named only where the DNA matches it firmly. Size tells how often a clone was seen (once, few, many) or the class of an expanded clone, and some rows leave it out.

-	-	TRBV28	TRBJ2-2	CASSSGTLSGANVLTFGELFF	-
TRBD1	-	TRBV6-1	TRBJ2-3	CASSEMGQGVADTQYF	TGTGCCAGCAGTGAAATGGGACAGGGTGTCGCAGATACGCAGTATTTT
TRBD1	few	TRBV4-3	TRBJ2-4	CASSHENQGQGRDIQYF	TGCGCCAGCAGCCACGAGAATCAGGGACAGGGCCGAGACATTCAGTACTTC
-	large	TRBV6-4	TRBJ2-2	CASSDRDTGELFF	TGTGCCAGCAGTGACAGGGACACCGGGGAGCTGTTTTTT
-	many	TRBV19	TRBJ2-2	CASRVIQGHTGELSF	TGTGCCAGTAGAGTAATCCAGGGGCACACCGGGGAGCTGTCTTTT
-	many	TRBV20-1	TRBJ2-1	CSARAPQQDLPEQFF	TGCAGTGCTAGAGCACCACAGCAGGACCTTCCAGAGCAGTTCTTC
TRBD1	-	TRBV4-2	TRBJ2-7	CASSQGYGTGDDEQYF	TGTGCCAGCAGCCAAGGGTACGGGACAGGGGACGACGAGCAGTACTTC
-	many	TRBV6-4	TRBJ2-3	CASSATGPDTDTQYF	TGTGCCAGCAGTGCCACAGGCCCCGACACAGATACGCAGTATTTT
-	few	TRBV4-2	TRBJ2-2	CASRGVADTGELFF	TGTGCCAGCCGGGGAGTAGCCGACACCGGGGAGCTGTTTTTT
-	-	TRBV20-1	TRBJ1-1	CSAPKGDTEAFF	TGCAGTGCGCCCAAAGGGGACACTGAAGCTTTCTTT
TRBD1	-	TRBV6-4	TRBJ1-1	CASSTTGVMNTEAFF	TGTGCCAGCAGTACGACAGGGGTTATGAACACTGAAGCTTTCTTT
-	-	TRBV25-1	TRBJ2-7	CASSARRQDYEQYF	TGTGCCAGCAGTGCTAGGCGGCAGGACTACGAGCAGTACTTC